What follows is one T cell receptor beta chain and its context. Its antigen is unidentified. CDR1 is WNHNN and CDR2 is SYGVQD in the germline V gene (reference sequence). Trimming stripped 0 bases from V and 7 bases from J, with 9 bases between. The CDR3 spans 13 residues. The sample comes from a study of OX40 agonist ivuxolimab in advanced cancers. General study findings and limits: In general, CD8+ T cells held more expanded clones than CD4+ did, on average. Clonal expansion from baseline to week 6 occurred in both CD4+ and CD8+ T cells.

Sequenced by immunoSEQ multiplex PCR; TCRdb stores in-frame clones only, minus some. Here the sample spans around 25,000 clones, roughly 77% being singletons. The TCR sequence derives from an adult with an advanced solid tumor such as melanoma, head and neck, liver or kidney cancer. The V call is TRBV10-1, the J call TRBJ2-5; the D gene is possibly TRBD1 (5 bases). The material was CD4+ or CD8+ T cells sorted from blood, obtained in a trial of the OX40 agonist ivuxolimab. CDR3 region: CASSESREGTQYF. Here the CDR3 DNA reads TGCGCCAGCAGTGAGTCCAGGGAAGGGACCCAGTACTTC.